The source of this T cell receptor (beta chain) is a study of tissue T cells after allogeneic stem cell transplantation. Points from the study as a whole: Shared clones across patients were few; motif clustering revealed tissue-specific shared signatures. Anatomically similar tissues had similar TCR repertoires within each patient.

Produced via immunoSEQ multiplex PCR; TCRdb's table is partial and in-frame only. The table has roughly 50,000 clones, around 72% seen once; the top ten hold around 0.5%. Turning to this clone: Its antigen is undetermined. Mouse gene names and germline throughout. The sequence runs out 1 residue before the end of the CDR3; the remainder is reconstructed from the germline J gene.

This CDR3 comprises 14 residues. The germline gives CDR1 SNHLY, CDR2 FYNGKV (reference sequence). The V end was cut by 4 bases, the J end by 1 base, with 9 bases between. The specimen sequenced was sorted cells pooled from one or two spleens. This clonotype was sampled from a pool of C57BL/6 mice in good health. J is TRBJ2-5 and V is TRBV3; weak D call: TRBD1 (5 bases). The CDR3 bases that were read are TGTGCCAGCAGCTCAGGGAAGGACCAAGACACCCAGTAC. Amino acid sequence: CASSSGKDQDTQY. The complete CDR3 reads CASSSGKDQDTQYF. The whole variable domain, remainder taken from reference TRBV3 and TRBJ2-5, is GPKVLQIPSHQIIDMGQMVTLNCDPVSNHLYFYWYKQILGQQMEFLVNFYNGKVMEKSKLFKDQFSVERPDGSYFTLKIQPTALEDSAVYFCASSSGKDQDTQYFGPGTRLLVL.